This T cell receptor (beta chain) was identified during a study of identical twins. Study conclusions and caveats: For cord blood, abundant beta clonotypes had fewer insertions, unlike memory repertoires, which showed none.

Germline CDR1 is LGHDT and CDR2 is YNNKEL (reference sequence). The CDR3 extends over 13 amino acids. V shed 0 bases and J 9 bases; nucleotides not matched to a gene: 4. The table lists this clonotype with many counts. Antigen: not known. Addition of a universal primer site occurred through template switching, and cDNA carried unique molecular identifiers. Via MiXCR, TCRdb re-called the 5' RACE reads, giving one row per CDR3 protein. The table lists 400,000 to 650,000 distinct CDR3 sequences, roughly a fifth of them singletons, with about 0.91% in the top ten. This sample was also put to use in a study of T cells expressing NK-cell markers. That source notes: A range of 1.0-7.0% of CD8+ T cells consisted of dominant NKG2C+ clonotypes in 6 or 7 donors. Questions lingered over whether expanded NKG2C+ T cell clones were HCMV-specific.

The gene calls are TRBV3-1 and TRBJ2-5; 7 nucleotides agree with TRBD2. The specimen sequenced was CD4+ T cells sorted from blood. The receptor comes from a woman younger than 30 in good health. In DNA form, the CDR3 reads TGTGCCAGCAGCCAAGAATGGGGGAGGGCCCAGTACTTC. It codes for CASSQEWGRAQYF.